This TCR beta chain was profiled in a study of blood T cells in healthy people across ages (dated by TCRdb to about 2015). Background for the entire study: Template switching captured roughly one uniquely barcoded TCR beta cDNA molecule per two T cells in model experiments. The donors were split into four age groups: young (average about 16 years), middle-aged (39), aged (roughly 65) and long-lived (more than 80). Two additional independent replicas of 1 million unique cDNA reads from the same blood draw were analyzed for two donors (one aged 18 to 29 and one aged 80 or older). The study measured age-related changes in TCR beta repertoire diversity using deep sequencing normalized with unique cDNA molecular identifiers. To avoid experimental bias, donors of different ages were randomly spread across the sequencing lanes. General study outcomes and caveats: Donor CMV infection status was unknown, potentially confounding age-related changes in expanded clonotypes. Compared with the aged group, more naive CD4+ T cells, fewer expanded clones and increased TCR diversity were shown by the long-lived group, suggesting age selection. Bulk unsorted PBMC profiling prevented conclusive comparison of naive and antigen-experienced compartments. Total diversity estimates from one million sequenced T cells were considered lower bounds and underestimates. Observed TCR beta diversity correlated strongly with the percentage of naive T cells measured by flow cytometry. As age increased, observed TCR beta diversity per million T cells dropped in a roughly linear way, and a significant reduction was already evident by age around 41.

The roughly 39 donors, aged 6 to 90 years, were systemically healthy Caucasian individuals from Russia. Roughly 10 milliliters of peripheral blood were drawn from each donor into EDTA-treated Vacutainer tubes. Ficoll-Paque density-gradient centrifugation was used to isolate PBMCs, with at least 7 million per sample. Trizol reagent was used to extract total RNA from the PBMCs, yielding at least 6 micrograms per sample. For every donor, flow cytometry on a PBMC aliquot measured the percentage of naive CD45RAhigh/CD27high T cells. V lost 8 bases and J lost 5 bases; the stretch between them is 15 bases long. Measured from the cysteine to the phenylalanine, the CDR3 is 13 residues long. Just the 39-base CDR3 DNA is kept, in frame starting at base 1. The germline V gene gives CDR1 as MNHNS and CDR2 as SASEGT. Notes on this clonotype: It has no known antigen specificity. Within one base of it there is no much larger clone, and no base qualities were kept.

Receptors were amplified or captured by 5' RACE. Sequencing took place on an Illumina HiSeq 2500. A second PCR of roughly 6 to 11 cycles was run with a J-beta primer mix and a sample-barcoded 5' primer. A template-switch 5' adaptor carrying 12 random nucleotides introduced a unique molecular identifier onto each TCR beta cDNA molecule. Each sample yielded at least 3 million CDR3-containing paired-end reads. First-strand cDNA synthesis was performed from all RNA using the Mint cDNA synthesis kit, with priming by a TRBC-specific oligonucleotide. Following uracil-DNA glycosylase treatment, a first 18-cycle PCR with universal primers M1SS and BC2_uni_R was performed on all cDNA. In the authors' own workflow: Each sample was normalized by randomly selecting 1 million high-quality reads, each carrying a distinct molecular identifier. Instead of being binned into consensus sequences, reads that shared molecular identifiers were thrown out. MiTCR, run with a Q25 quality threshold and the strictest error-elimination algorithm, handled CDR3 identification, clonotype clustering and error correction. A nonparametric unseen species model with Euler transformation was used to estimate lower-bound total TCR beta diversity. TCRdb reworked the public reads: Q25 trimming with fastp, MiXCR clone assembly, productive beta chains retained. Duplicate CDR3 protein sequences are folded into a single record with the most common DNA and genes. The V and J calls shown here were made by TCRdb, not taken from the authors' results. The table for this sample lists about 780,000 distinct CDR3 sequences; less than 80% of them were counted only once. The ten top clones hold about 27% of the sample.

The receptor comes from a man aged 25 to 45 in good health. The specimen sequenced was blood. The chain links TRBV6-1 with TRBJ1-1, and TRBD1 may be the D gene, going by 6 matching bases. The CDR3 in this case is CASGRQEKTEAFF. DNA sequence: TGTGCCAGCGGGCGACAGGAAAAGACTGAAGCTTTCTTT.